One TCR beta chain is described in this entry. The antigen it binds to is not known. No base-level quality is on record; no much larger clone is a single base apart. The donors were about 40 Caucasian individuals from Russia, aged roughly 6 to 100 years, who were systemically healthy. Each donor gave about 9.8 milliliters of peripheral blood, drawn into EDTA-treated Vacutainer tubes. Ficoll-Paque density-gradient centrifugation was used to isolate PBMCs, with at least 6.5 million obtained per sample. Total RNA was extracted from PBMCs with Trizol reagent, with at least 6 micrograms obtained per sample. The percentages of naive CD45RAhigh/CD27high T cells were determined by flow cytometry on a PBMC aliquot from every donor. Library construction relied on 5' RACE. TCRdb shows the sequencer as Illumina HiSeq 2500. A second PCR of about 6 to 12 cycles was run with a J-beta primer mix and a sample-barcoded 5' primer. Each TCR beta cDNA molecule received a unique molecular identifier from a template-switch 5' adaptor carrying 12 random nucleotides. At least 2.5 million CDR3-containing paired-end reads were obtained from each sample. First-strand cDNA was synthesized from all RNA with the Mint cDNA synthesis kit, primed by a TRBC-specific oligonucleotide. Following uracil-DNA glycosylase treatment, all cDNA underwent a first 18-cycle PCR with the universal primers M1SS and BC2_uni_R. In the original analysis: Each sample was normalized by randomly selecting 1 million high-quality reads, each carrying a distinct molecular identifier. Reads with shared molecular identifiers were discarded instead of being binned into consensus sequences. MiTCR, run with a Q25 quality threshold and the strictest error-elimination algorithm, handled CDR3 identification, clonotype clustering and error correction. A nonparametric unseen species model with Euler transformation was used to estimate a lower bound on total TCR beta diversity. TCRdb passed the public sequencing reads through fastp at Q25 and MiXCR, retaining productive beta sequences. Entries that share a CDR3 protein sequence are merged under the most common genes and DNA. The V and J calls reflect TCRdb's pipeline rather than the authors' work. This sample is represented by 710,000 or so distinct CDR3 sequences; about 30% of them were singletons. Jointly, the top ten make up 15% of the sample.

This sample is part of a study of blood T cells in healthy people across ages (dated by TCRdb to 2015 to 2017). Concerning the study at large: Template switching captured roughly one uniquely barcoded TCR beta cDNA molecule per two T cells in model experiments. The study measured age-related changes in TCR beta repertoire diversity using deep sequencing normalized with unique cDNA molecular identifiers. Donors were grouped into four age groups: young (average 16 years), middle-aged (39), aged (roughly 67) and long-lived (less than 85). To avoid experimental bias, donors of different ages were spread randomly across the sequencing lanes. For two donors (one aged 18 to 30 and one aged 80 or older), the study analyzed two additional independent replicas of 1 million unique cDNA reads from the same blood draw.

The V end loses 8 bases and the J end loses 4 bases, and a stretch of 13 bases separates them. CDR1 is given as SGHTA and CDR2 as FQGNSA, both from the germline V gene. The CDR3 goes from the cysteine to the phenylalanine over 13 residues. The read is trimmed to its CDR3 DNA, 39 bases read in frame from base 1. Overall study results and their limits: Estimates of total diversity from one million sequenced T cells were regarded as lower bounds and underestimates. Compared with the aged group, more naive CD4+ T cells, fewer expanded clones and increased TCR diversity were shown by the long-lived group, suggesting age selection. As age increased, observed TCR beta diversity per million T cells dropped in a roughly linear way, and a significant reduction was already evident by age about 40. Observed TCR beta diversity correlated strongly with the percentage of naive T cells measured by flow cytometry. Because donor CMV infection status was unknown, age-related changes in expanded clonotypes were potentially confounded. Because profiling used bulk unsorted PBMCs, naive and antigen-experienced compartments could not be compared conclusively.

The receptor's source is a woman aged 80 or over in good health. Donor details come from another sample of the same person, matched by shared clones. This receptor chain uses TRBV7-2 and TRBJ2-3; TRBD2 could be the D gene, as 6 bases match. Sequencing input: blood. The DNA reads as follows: TGTGCCAGCGCTGGGGAGGTCGCAGATACGCAGTATTTT. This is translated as CASAGEVADTQYF.